A selection of T cell receptor beta chains follows, all from one sample in a study of cytomegalovirus exposure and HLA in healthy donors. Using immunoSEQ multiplex PCR, the repertoire was profiled, and TCRdb retains in-frame clones only, with some absent. The sample shows under 90,000 clones, less than 75% of them seen only once. The source material was PBMCs. The receptor set was obtained from a middle-aged man in good health and CMV-seropositive. CDR3s include the opening cysteine and the closing phenylalanine or tryptophan. The order of the fields is D gene, V gene, clone size, J gene, CDR3 protein, CDR3 DNA. D genes are given only for firm matches. Expanded clones are given a class, and other clones once, few, many or no size at all.

D: -; V: TRBV4-2; size: -; J: TRBJ1-1; CDR3: CASSQDLRTLRETEAFF; DNA: TGTGCCAGCAGCCAAGATCTCCGGACCCTACGGGAAACTGAAGCTTTCTTT
D: -; V: TRBV2; size: -; J: TRBJ2-7; CDR3: CASSPVGPSYEQYF; DNA: TGTGCCAGCAGCCCGGTGGGGCCTTCCTACGAGCAGTACTTC
D: TRBD2; V: TRBV4-2; size: -; J: TRBJ2-5; CDR3: CASSPGGTGGGETQYF; DNA: TGTGCCAGCAGCCCGGGGGGGACTGGGGGAGGCGAGACCCAGTACTTC
D: TRBD1; V: TRBV7-9; size: -; J: TRBJ1-3; CDR3: CASSPDRGLEGNTIYF; DNA: TGTGCCAGCAGCCCCGACAGGGGGCTTGAAGGAAACACCATATATTTT
D: -; V: TRBV30; size: -; J: TRBJ1-5; CDR3: CAWSVPYQPQHF; DNA: TGTGCCTGGAGTGTCCCCTACCAGCCCCAGCATTTT
D: -; V: TRBV28; size: -; J: TRBJ2-7; CDR3: CASSATYEQYF; DNA: TGTGCCAGCAGTGCGACATACGAGCAGTACTTC
D: TRBD1; V: TRBV18; size: -; J: TRBJ1-4; CDR3: CASSPLTGEKLFF; DNA: TGTGCCAGCTCACCGCTGACAGGGGAAAAACTGTTTTTT
D: TRBD1; V: TRBV5-1; size: -; J: TRBJ2-5; CDR3: CASSQGQGGLETQYF; DNA: TGCGCCAGCAGCCAAGGACAGGGTGGATTGGAGACCCAGTACTTC
D: TRBD2; V: TRBV6-6; size: few; J: TRBJ2-7; CDR3: CASSLTSGRLSYEQYF; DNA: TGTGCCAGCAGTTTGACTAGCGGGAGGCTCTCCTACGAGCAGTACTTC
D: -; V: TRBV7-9; size: few; J: TRBJ2-7; CDR3: CASSLVSVRYYEQYF; DNA: TGTGCCAGCAGCTTAGTTTCAGTCCGATACTACGAGCAGTACTTC
D: TRBD1; V: TRBV6-5; size: -; J: TRBJ1-4; CDR3: CASSRQGQVNEKLFF; DNA: TGTGCCAGCAGCCGACAGGGGCAGGTTAATGAAAAACTGTTTTTT
D: TRBD2; V: TRBV9; size: large; J: TRBJ2-4; CDR3: CASSASGLAGPGAKNIQYF; DNA: TGTGCCAGCAGCGCCTCGGGACTAGCGGGCCCGGGGGCCAAAAACATTCAGTACTTC
D: TRBD1; V: TRBV4-1; size: -; J: TRBJ1-1; CDR3: CASSPWDRPMNTEAFF; DNA: TGCGCCAGCAGCCCGTGGGACAGGCCTATGAACACTGAAGCTTTCTTT
D: TRBD2; V: TRBV5-1; size: once; J: TRBJ2-5; CDR3: CASSGKAGEETQYF; DNA: TGCGCCAGCAGCGGAAAAGCGGGAGAAGAGACCCAGTACTTC
D: -; V: TRBV30; size: few; J: TRBJ1-2; CDR3: CAWNPTFNYGYTF; DNA: TGTGCCTGGAATCCGACATTTAACTATGGCTACACCTTC
D: -; V: TRBV4-1; size: few; J: TRBJ1-2; CDR3: CASSRTDGNYGYTF; DNA: TGCGCCAGCAGCCGGACAGACGGAAACTATGGCTACACCTTC
D: -; V: TRBV7-2; size: -; J: TRBJ1-4; CDR3: CASSPTGWTNEKLFF; DNA: TGTGCCAGCAGCCCTACAGGGTGGACTAATGAAAAACTGTTTTTT
D: -; V: TRBV5-1; size: few; J: TRBJ1-2; CDR3: CASSPLSVGQGGYTF; DNA: TGCGCCAGCAGCCCTCTCTCGGTGGGTCAGGGTGGCTACACCTTC
D: -; V: TRBV19; size: -; J: TRBJ1-2; CDR3: CASSIEIDYGYTF; DNA: TGTGCCAGTAGTATAGAAATCGACTATGGCTACACCTTC
D: TRBD2; V: TRBV4-1; size: -; J: TRBJ2-3; CDR3: CASSHRGEGTDTQYF; DNA: TGCGCCAGCAGCCACCGAGGGGAGGGAACAGATACGCAGTATTTT
D: TRBD1; V: TRBV2; size: -; J: TRBJ1-5; CDR3: CASKDRGNQPQHF; DNA: TGTGCCAGCAAAGACAGGGGTAATCAGCCCCAGCATTTT
D: -; V: TRBV6-5; size: -; J: TRBJ2-1; CDR3: CASRPWAPNNEQFF; DNA: TGTGCCAGCAGACCCTGGGCGCCCAACAATGAGCAGTTCTTC
D: TRBD1; V: TRBV18; size: once; J: TRBJ1-2; CDR3: CASSPQNRGPNGYTF; DNA: TGTGCCAGCTCACCGCAAAACAGGGGGCCTAATGGCTACACCTTC
D: -; V: TRBV6-1; size: -; J: TRBJ2-2; CDR3: CASSELSHSTGELFF; DNA: TGTGCCAGCAGTGAATTATCTCATAGCACCGGGGAGCTGTTTTTT
D: TRBD1; V: TRBV4-3; size: few; J: TRBJ1-1; CDR3: CASSQEPQGARHTEAFF; DNA: TGCGCCAGCAGCCAAGAACCACAGGGGGCGCGTCACACTGAAGCTTTCTTT
D: -; V: TRBV5-1; size: -; J: TRBJ2-3; CDR3: CASSPRLTDTQYF; DNA: TGCGCCAGCAGCCCAAGACTTACAGATACGCAGTATTTT
D: -; V: TRBV7-8; size: -; J: TRBJ1-2; CDR3: CASALGGRTYGYTF; DNA: TGTGCCAGCGCATTAGGGGGTCGAACCTATGGCTACACCTTC
D: TRBD1; V: TRBV5-6; size: -; J: TRBJ2-3; CDR3: CASSFDRGTGGTDTQYF; DNA: TGTGCCAGCAGCTTCGATCGGGGAACAGGGGGCACAGATACGCAGTATTTT
D: TRBD2; V: TRBV19; size: -; J: TRBJ2-7; CDR3: CASSHLPSGGLYEQYF; DNA: TGTGCCAGTAGTCACCTCCCTAGCGGGGGACTGTACGAGCAGTACTTC
D: TRBD1; V: TRBV10-2; size: -; J: TRBJ2-1; CDR3: CASSEGQGRNEQFF; DNA: TGCGCCAGCAGTGAGGGACAGGGGCGCAATGAGCAGTTCTTC
D: -; V: TRBV7-2; size: -; J: TRBJ1-2; CDR3: CASSSNNYGYTF; DNA: TGTGCCAGCAGTTCAAATAACTATGGCTACACCTTC
D: TRBD1; V: TRBV4-3; size: medium-sized; J: TRBJ1-2; CDR3: CASSQELQGAYGYTF; DNA: TGCGCCAGCAGCCAGGAATTACAGGGGGCGTATGGCTACACCTTC
D: -; V: TRBV29-1; size: -; J: TRBJ1-1; CDR3: CSVERQEWMTEAFF; DNA: TGCAGCGTTGAACGACAGGAATGGATGACTGAAGCTTTCTTT
D: -; V: TRBV4-3; size: -; J: TRBJ2-1; CDR3: CASSQGTLTYNEQFF; DNA: TGCGCCAGCAGCCAAGGTACTCTTACCTACAATGAGCAGTTCTTC
D: -; V: TRBV6-1; size: -; J: TRBJ1-2; CDR3: CASTAGGPNYGYTF; DNA: TGTGCCAGCACTGCTGGCGGGCCTAACTATGGCTACACCTTC
D: TRBD1; V: TRBV19; size: -; J: TRBJ2-5; CDR3: CASSRGQDLQETQYF; DNA: TGTGCCAGTAGTAGGGGACAGGACCTCCAAGAGACCCAGTACTTC
D: -; V: TRBV6-1; size: -; J: TRBJ1-1; CDR3: CASSGVGGDTEAFF; DNA: TGTGCCAGCAGTGGCGTGGGAGGGGACACTGAAGCTTTCTTT
D: TRBD2; V: TRBV29-1; size: -; J: TRBJ2-1; CDR3: CSHSGNSYNEQFF; DNA: TGCAGCCACAGCGGGAACTCCTACAATGAGCAGTTCTTC
D: -; V: TRBV29-1; size: -; J: TRBJ2-7; CDR3: CSVLREYEQYF; DNA: TGCAGCGTTCTGCGCGAATACGAGCAGTACTTC